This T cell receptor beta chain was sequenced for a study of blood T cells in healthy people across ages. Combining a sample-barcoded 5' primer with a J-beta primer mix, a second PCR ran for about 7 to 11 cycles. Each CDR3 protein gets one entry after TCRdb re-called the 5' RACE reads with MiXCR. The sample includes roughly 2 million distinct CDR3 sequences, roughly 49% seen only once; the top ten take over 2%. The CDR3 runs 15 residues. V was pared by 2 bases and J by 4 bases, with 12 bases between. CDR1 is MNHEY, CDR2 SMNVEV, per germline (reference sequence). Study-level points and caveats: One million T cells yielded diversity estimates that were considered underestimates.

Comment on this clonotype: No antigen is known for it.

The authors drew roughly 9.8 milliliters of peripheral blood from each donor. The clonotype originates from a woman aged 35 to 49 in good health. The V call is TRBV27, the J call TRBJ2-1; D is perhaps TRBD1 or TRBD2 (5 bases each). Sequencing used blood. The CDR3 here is CASSLRDLKYNEQFF. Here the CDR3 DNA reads TGTGCCAGCAGTTTAAGGGACCTAAAATACAATGAGCAGTTCTTC.